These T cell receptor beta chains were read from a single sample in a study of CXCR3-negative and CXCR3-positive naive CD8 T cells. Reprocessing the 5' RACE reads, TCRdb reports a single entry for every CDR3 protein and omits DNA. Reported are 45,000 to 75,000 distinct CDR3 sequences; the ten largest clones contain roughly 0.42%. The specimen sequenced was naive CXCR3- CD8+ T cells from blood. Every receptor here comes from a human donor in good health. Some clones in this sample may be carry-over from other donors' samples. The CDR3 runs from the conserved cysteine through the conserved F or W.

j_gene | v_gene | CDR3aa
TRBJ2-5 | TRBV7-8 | CASSSEGGGASLRETQYF
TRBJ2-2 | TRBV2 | CASSEGGGVRSGELFF
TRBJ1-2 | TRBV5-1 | CASSDRLANYGYTF
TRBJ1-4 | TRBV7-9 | CASSLVGTGEKKLFF
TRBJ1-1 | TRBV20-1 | CSARHRNTEAFF
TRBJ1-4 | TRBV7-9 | CASSFLLQGSGEKLFF
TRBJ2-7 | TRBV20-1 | CSARRPNSYEQYF
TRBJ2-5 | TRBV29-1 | CSVDASGGINQETQYF
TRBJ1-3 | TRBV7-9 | CASSLARQGDGNTIYF
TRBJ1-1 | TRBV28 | CASSSRQGEPNTEAFF
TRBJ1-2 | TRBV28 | CASSSFYRPWEGYTF
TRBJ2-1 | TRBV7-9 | CASSPFLDEQFF
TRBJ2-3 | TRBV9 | CASGSPPRGGGQDTQYF
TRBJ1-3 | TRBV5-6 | CASSSLPGNAFSGNTIYF
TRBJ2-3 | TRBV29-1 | CSVGDRGRTDTQYF
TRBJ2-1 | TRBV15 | CATSTPFNEQFF
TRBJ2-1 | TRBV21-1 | CASSKGRGHHNEQFF
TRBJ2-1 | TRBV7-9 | CASSPRASPNEQFF
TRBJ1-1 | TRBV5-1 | CASSLYAAGPEAFF
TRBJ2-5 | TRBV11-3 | CASSYRGAGTSGETQYF
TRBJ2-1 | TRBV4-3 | CASSQDPSGVLYEQFF
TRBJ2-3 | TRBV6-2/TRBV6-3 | CASSYNGTSGDDDTQYF
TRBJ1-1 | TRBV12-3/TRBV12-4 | CASSTPGLPPRVEAFF
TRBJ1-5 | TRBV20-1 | CSARGPGVQPQHF
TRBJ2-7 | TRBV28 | CASSFLGNEQYF
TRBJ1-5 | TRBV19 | CASSIQADSTYSNQPQHF
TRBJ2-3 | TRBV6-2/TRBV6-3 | CASSTRDSPRAQYF
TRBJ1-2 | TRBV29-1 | CSTLGGQGYTF
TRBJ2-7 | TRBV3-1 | CASSPPIAGGRYEQYF
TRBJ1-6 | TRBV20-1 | CSARDGPSSSYNSPLHF
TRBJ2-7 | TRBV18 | CASSPPAGGQNEQYF
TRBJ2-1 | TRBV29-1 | CSVAGLAADNNEQFF